This entry concerns a single T cell receptor (beta chain). No antigen is known for it. Generated by immunoSEQ multiplex PCR, the TCRdb table keeps only in-frame clones and is missing some. The sample holds some 500,000 clones; around 77% are singletons and the top ten take 12%. The sample belongs to a study of shared clonotypes between healthy human individuals. The study, taken as a whole, reports: The study sampled only blood, and tissue repertoires likely differ.

J lost 4 bases, V lost 3 bases, and 8 bases had no gene match. Germline CDR1 ENHRY, CDR2 SYGVKD. The CDR3 is 15 amino acids. The sequence came from a woman in her forties in good health. Some clones in this sample may be carry-over from other donors' samples. The chain uses TRBV10-3 and TRBJ2-5; 7 bases fit TRBD2. What was sequenced was PBMCs. The chain's CDR3 is CAISERTSSPETQYF. CDR3 DNA sequence: TGTGCCATCAGTGAACGGACTAGTTCCCCAGAGACCCAGTACTTC.